This T cell receptor (beta chain) is drawn from a study of Ad26.COV2.S vaccination and SARS-CoV-2 variants. Study results and limitations: Placebo recipients trailed vaccine recipients in spike-specific TCR breadth. Vaccinees and placebo recipients showed similar non-spike TCR breadth. TCR breadth and depth analyses may have underestimated total T cell responses.

Clones were sequenced by immunoSEQ multiplex PCR, and TCRdb holds only the in-frame ones, with some missing. The sample records around 140,000 clones, 86% being singletons. To note about this clone: Its cognate antigen is unknown.

The source was peripheral blood, collected after recovery from COVID-19. This TCR came from a human donor who had recovered from COVID-19.

The CDR3 region is CATSDSRVMNTEAFF. CDR3 nucleotide sequence: TGTGCCACCAGTGACTCCCGGGTCATGAACACTGAAGCTTTCTTT. The J gene is TRBJ1-1, the V gene TRBV24-1; D ambiguous. In germline, CDR1 is KGHDR, CDR2 SFDVKD. V gave up 4 bases and J gave up 0 bases, with 11 bases separating them. This CDR3 comprises 15 residues.